A single sample is the source of the 16 T cell receptor beta chains below, sequenced in a study of shared T cell receptors in the human thymus. The table came from immunoSEQ multiplex PCR; TCRdb's copy has only in-frame clones and leaves some out. The table includes approximately 660,000 clones, over 75% detected once. The same sample was also studied in work on human thymus T cells.

The sample consisted of thymocytes. The receptors come from a boy under three years old with a congenital heart defect.

The CDR3 bases are TGTGCCGGGGGGAGGGGCACCACAGATACGCAGTATTTT. Its translation: CAGGRGTTDTQYF. This chain uses TRBV30 with TRBJ2-3; 7 nucleotides match TRBD2. This CDR3 has 13 residues. Germline CDR1 is GTSNPN and CDR2 is SVGIG (reference sequence). V dropped 8 bases and J dropped 2; count of bases not matched to a gene: 7.

This chain uses TRBV10-1 with TRBJ2-1, with D tentatively TRBD2 (5 bases). CDR3 length: 15 residues. V shed 7 bases and J shed 5 bases, with 18 bases lying between them. Germline CDR1 reads WNHNN; CDR2 reads SYGVQD (reference sequence). This CDR3 is CASIYRLSLNNEQFF. DNA for the CDR3: TGCGCCAGCATTTACAGACTAAGCCTTAACAATGAGCAGTTCTTC.

The chain is built from TRBV2 and TRBJ2-1, with TRBD2 matching over 15 bases. V was pared by 9 bases and J by 2 bases, with 17 bases of the junction left unmatched. Per germline, CDR1 SNHLY and CDR2 FYNNEI. This CDR3 is built from 20 residues. CDR3: CASTVNTGTSGRSAYNEQFF. The CDR3 region has the DNA TGTGCCAGTACTGTGAATACCGGGACTAGCGGGAGGTCGGCCTACAATGAGCAGTTCTTC.

The chain links TRBV29-1 to TRBJ2-1; no reliable D call. Trimming stripped 4 bases from V and 5 bases from J, with 9 bases between. The CDR3 totals 12 residues. The V gene's germline CDR1 is SQVTM and CDR2 ANQGSEA. The CDR3 DNA sequence: TGCAGCGTTGTGAGGTTAGACAATGAGCAGTTCTTC. Translation: CSVVRLDNEQFF.

The chain employs TRBV13 and TRBJ2-7; 8 bases agree with TRBD2. Germline CDR1 is PRHDT and CDR2 is FYEKMQ (reference sequence). The V segment lost 5 bases and the J segment 0 bases; nucleotides outside the gene matches: 6. There are 15 residues in the CDR3. CDR3: CASSRWAGGSYEQYF. The CDR3 DNA reads TGTGCCAGCAGCCGCTGGGCGGGAGGCTCCTACGAGCAGTACTTC.

The rearrangement uses TRBV9 and TRBJ2-7; D not certain. Trimming took 7 bases from V and 3 from J, leaving 11 bases between them. The CDR3 spans 12 residues. CDR1 is SGDLS and CDR2 is YYNGEE in the germline V gene. CDR3 bases: TGTGCCAGCGGTCAGGTAGACTACGAGCAGTACTTC. It codes for CASGQVDYEQYF.

The rearrangement uses TRBV5-6 and TRBJ2-1; 12 nucleotides align to TRBD2. CDR3 size: 15 residues. With 4 bases clipped from V and 6 bases from J, the junction kept 5 bases outside the gene matches. Germline values: CDR1 SGHDT, CDR2 YYEEEE. CDR3 DNA sequence: TGTGCCAGCAGCCCCGGACTAGCGGGAAGCAATGAGCAGTTCTTC. Amino acid sequence: CASSPGLAGSNEQFF.

The chain combines TRBV7-9 with TRBJ1-2; the D gene is possibly TRBD1 (6 bases). Deletions cut 7 bases from V and 2 bases from J, with 20 bases between. Germline CDR1 reads SEHNR; CDR2 reads FQNEAQ (reference sequence). This CDR3 is built from 16 residues. CDR3 DNA: TGTGCCAGCACTCTTACTGGGGGGGGCGCGAACTATGGCTACACCTTC. It codes for CASTLTGGGANYGYTF. Based on the CDR3 plus reference TRBV7-9 and TRBJ1-2, the full variable domain is DTGVSQNPRHKITKRGQNVTFRCDPISEHNRLYWYRQTLGQGPEFLTYFQNEAQLEKSRLLSDRFSAERPKGSFSTLEIQRTEQGDSAMYLCASTLTGGGANYGYTFGSGTRLTVV.

The genes are TRBV7-6 and TRBJ2-2; 10 nucleotides line up with TRBD1. The V and J ends lost 1 base and 6 bases, in that order; junction bases with no gene match: 8. The germline CDR1 and CDR2 sequences are SGHVS and FNYEAQ. The length of the CDR3 is 17 residues. The CDR3 DNA reads as TGTGCCAGCAGCTTAGGGAGGGCGGGACAGGGGTCCGGGGAGCTGTTTTTT. Encoded protein: CASSLGRAGQGSGELFF.

Remarks on this clone: One junction end does not reproduce the germline sequence, and a read error may be involved. This sample also contains other DNA sequences that code for the same CDR3. This chain joins TRBV2 and TRBJ2-5; possible D gene TRBD1, 5 bases. CDR3 length equals 13 residues. The germline V gene encodes CDR1 SNHLY and CDR2 FYNNEI. In DNA form, the CDR3 reads TGCGCCAGCATGTCCAGGGTCCAAGAGACCCAGTACTTC. It encodes CASMSRVQETQYF.

The V and J genes are TRBV27 and TRBJ2-5; TRBD2 agrees at 10 bases. This CDR3 region has 15 residues. The ends lost 5 bases at V and 5 bases at J; junction bases unmatched: 8. Looked up from germline, CDR1 is MNHEY and CDR2 is SMNVEV (reference sequence). In DNA form, the CDR3 reads TGTGCCAGCAGTATTCTAGCGGGAGTTGTTGAGACCCAGTACTTC. Residues: CASSILAGVVETQYF.

This sequence joins TRBV27 and TRBJ2-5, with D possibly TRBD2 on 5 matching bases. There are 13 residues in the CDR3. The V and J ends lost 3 bases and 4 bases respectively, with 9 bases between them. In germline, CDR1 is MNHEY, CDR2 SMNVEV (reference sequence). As DNA, the CDR3 is TGTGCCAGCAGTTTGGCTAGCCGAGAGACCCAGTACTTC. Amino acids: CASSLASRETQYF.

V and J are TRBV28 and TRBJ2-7; 7 nucleotides match TRBD2. V was clipped by 3 bases and J by 2 bases; unmatched bases: 10. This CDR3 is 16 amino acids long. Germline V gives CDR1 MDHEN, CDR2 SYDVKM. CDR3 residues: CASSFNGLAETYEQYF. The CDR3 DNA reads as TGTGCCAGCAGTTTTAATGGGCTAGCGGAAACCTACGAGCAGTACTTC.

This chain joins TRBV6-4 and TRBJ2-1; 9 bases match TRBD2. The CDR3 extends over 13 amino acids. CDR1 and CDR2 from the germline V gene are MRHNA and SNTAGT. Germline trimming cut 5 bases from V and 7 bases from J; bases unmatched to any gene: 3. The CDR3 DNA is TGTGCCAGCAGTCTCAGCGGGAGGAATGAGCAGTTCTTC. Translation: CASSLSGRNEQFF.

This chain uses TRBV5-4 with TRBJ2-7; 7 nucleotides agree with TRBD2. This CDR3 is built from 15 residues. CDR1 SGHNT and CDR2 YYREEE come from the germline V gene (reference sequence). V was clipped by 3 bases and J by 3 bases; unmatched bases: 9. Here the CDR3 DNA reads TGTGCCAGCAGCTCCGCAATGGGGGGGGGCTACGAGCAGTACTTC. Translated, it gives CASSSAMGGGYEQYF.

This chain links TRBV18 with TRBJ1-3, with D perhaps TRBD1 (6 bases). With 4 bases removed from V and 3 bases from J, the gap between germline ends came to 16 bases. This CDR3 comprises 16 residues. Germline CDR1 and CDR2: KGHSH and LQKENI. DNA for the CDR3: TGTGCCAGCTCACGGAGAGCCAGGGGTTTTGGAAACACCATATATTTT. Its translation: CASSRRARGFGNTIYF.